This T cell receptor beta chain emerged from a study of OX40 agonist ivuxolimab in advanced cancers. General observations from the study: At 0.1 to 3.0 mg/kg and by week 6, clonal expansion occurred in CD4+ and CD8+ blood T cells. Still undetermined is the antigen specificity of the expanded peripheral T cells.

TCRdb's table, derived via immunoSEQ multiplex PCR, lists solely in-frame clones and lacks some. The table lists around 78,000 clones, about 85% of them singletons. The trim removed 4 bases at V and 4 bases at J, leaving 3 bases unmatched. The CDR3 contains 15 residues. Germline CDR1 and CDR2: SGHTA and FQGTGA. About this clone: No antigen is known for it.

If patients had autoimmune disease history or systemic immunosuppression, they were excluded. The sequenced sample was CD4+ or CD8+ T cells sorted from blood, obtained in a trial of the OX40 agonist ivuxolimab. The gene calls are TRBV7-3 and TRBJ2-1; 11 nucleotides line up with TRBD2. The sequence was collected from an adult with an advanced solid tumor such as melanoma, head and neck, liver or kidney cancer. The CDR3 DNA reads TGTGCCAGCAGCTGGGGGACTAGCGGATACAATGAGCAGTTCTTC. It specifies CASSWGTSGYNEQFF.